These 6 T cell receptor beta chains were sequenced from one sample in a study of blood T cell repertoires in COVID-19. Here immunoSEQ multiplex PCR was the method, and the copy in TCRdb shows in-frame clones only, minus some. This table has roughly 65,000 clones, roughly 81% appearing once. The sequenced sample consisted of peripheral blood. All receptors come from a man aged 80 or over with acute or convalescent COVID-19.

A single count supports this clone. This rearrangement joins TRBV5-8 to TRBJ2-5; weak D call: TRBD1 (5 bases). The V and J ends lost 4 bases and 1 base respectively, with 14 bases between them. The CDR3 is 15 amino acids. CDR1 and CDR2 from the germline V gene are SGHTS and YDEGEE. The CDR3 here is CASSPDWGLQETQYF. In nucleotides, the CDR3 is TGTGCCAGCAGCCCTGATTGGGGCCTCCAAGAGACCCAGTACTTC.

This chain links TRBV9 with TRBJ1-6, with TRBD1 identical over 7 bases. Germline assignment: CDR1 SGDLS and CDR2 YYNGEE. Unmatched junction bases numbered 5, after V lost 4 bases and J lost 7 bases. This CDR3 has 14 amino acids. In nucleotides, the CDR3 is TGTGCCAGCAGCCTCAGGGGGGAAAATTCACCCCTCCACTTT. Translation gives CASSLRGENSPLHF.

The V gene is TRBV5-1, the J gene TRBJ2-3; 8 bases align to TRBD2. Germline values: CDR1 SGHRS, CDR2 YFSETQ. This CDR3 spans 14 amino acids. The ends lost 5 bases at V and 3 bases at J; junction bases unmatched: 5. Written as DNA, the CDR3 is TGCGCCAGCAGTACGGGGGGGATTACAGATACGCAGTATTTT. Translation: CASSTGGITDTQYF.

This sequence joins TRBV19 and TRBJ2-4, with 7 positions matching TRBD1. J was trimmed by 4 bases and V by 5 bases; bases with no gene match: 11. This CDR3 comprises 16 residues. CDR1 is LNHDA and CDR2 is SQIVND in the germline V gene (reference sequence). The CDR3 loop reads CASSVAPSGGKNIQYF. In DNA form, the CDR3 reads TGTGCCAGTAGTGTGGCACCCTCAGGGGGTAAAAACATTCAGTACTTC.

This chain uses TRBV6-2 or TRBV6-3 with TRBJ1-5, with D possibly being TRBD1 (6 bases). The germline V and J ends were trimmed by 6 bases and 7 bases, with 19 bases remaining between them. Germline assignment: CDR1 MNHEY and CDR2 SVGEGT. This CDR3 contains 15 residues. This chain's CDR3 is CASSPGTYYGQPQHF. CDR3 in DNA: TGTGCCAGCAGCCCCGGGACATATTATGGACAGCCCCAGCATTTT.

V is TRBV28 and J is TRBJ1-1, with D perhaps TRBD1 (6 bases). V lost 2 bases, J lost 1 base, and 17 bases lay in between. Germline CDR1 MDHEN, CDR2 SYDVKM. This CDR3 has 17 residues. The CDR3, as DNA: TGTGCCAGCAGTTTAAGAGGGGGGGCCCCTCGGAACACTGAAGCTTTCTTT. This gives the protein CASSLRGGAPRNTEAFF.